The 28 T cell receptor beta chains in this list originate from one sample, sequenced in a study of shared clonotypes between healthy human individuals. Repertoires were generated with immunoSEQ multiplex PCR, while TCRdb's copy carries only in-frame clones and drops some. The top ten hold 0.1% to 0.15% of the sample, which has millions of clones, roughly 94% seen once. The specimen sequenced was naive CD4+ T cells sorted from blood. The subset is: CD45RA+ positively selected. These receptors originate from a man younger than 35 in good health.

The V gene is TRBV28, the J gene TRBJ2-2; 8 bases line up with TRBD1. This CDR3 is 17 amino acids long. Trimming took 2 bases from V and 0 from J; bases not matched to a gene: 5. Germline values: CDR1 MDHEN, CDR2 SYDVKM. The CDR3 region is CASSLDRDRTNTGELFF. CDR3 nucleotide sequence: TGTGCCAGCAGTTTAGACCGGGACAGGACGAACACCGGGGAGCTGTTTTTT.

The gene calls are TRBV18 and TRBJ2-7, with D tentatively TRBD2 (5 bases). Germline values: CDR1 KGHSH, CDR2 LQKENI. The CDR3 is made up of 11 amino acids. The V end lost 6 bases, the J end lost 6 bases, and 9 bases lay between the germline ends. CDR3 bases: TGTGCCAGCTCTGAGGGCCCCGAGCAGTACTTC. Its protein product is CASSEGPEQYF. Full variable domain (remainder filled in from reference TRBV18 and TRBJ2-7): NAGVMQNPRHLVRRRGQEARLRCSPMKGHSHVYWYRQLPEEGLKFMVYLQKENIIDESGMPKERFSAEFPKEGPSILRIQQVVRGDSAAYFCASSEGPEQYFGPGTRLTVT.

The chain combines TRBV19 with TRBJ2-1; D not resolved. The CDR3 contains 11 residues. Between the trimmed V and J ends, which lost 7 bases and 7 bases, there was a span of 8 bases. The germline CDR1 and CDR2 sequences are LNHDA and SQIVND (reference sequence). The CDR3 nucleotides are TGTGCCAGTACGGCGTTAAATGAGCAGTTCTTC. This codes for CASTALNEQFF.

A few counts support this clone. The chain links TRBV19 to TRBJ1-2; TRBD1 matches 7 bases. J gave up 2 bases and V 0 bases, and 3 bases lay outside the gene matches. CDR3 length equals 15 residues. Germline V gene data show CDR1 as LNHDA and CDR2 as SQIVND (reference sequence). As DNA, the CDR3 is TGTGCCAGTAGTATAGATGACAGGGAGAACTATGGCTACACCTTC. Its translation: CASSIDDRENYGYTF.

The DNA for the CDR3 is TGTGCCAGCAGCCAAGGGACCGTAACTAATGAAAAACTGTTTTTT. It specifies CASSQGTVTNEKLFF. The rearrangement links TRBV11-2 to TRBJ1-4, with a possible D match to TRBD1 (5 bases). This CDR3 is built from 15 residues. Germline V CDR1 and CDR2: SGHAT, FQNNGV. V dropped 5 bases and J dropped 1 base, with 11 bases sitting between them.

The J gene is TRBJ2-3, the V gene TRBV18; 8 bases fit TRBD1. With V trimmed by 5 bases and J by 4 bases, 2 bases remained unmatched. The CDR3 totals 13 residues. Germline values: CDR1 KGHSH, CDR2 LQKENI. The CDR3 DNA follows: TGTGCCAGCTCAATGGACAGGGCAGATACGCAGTATTTT. This translates into CASSMDRADTQYF.

The chain links TRBV6-4 to TRBJ1-2; 7 nucleotides agree with TRBD1. V lost 2 bases to trimming and J lost 10 bases; unmatched junction nucleotides: 7. Germline CDR1 reads MRHNA; CDR2 reads SNTAGT. The CDR3 runs 13 residues. The DNA for the CDR3 is TGTGCCAGCAGTGACCTTGGGGACAGAGTCTACACCTTC. Amino acid sequence: CASSDLGDRVYTF.

V is TRBV6-5 and J is TRBJ1-2, with D possibly being TRBD1 (5 bases). Trimming cost V 0 bases and J 8 bases, with 16 bases left between them. This CDR3 spans 15 amino acids. In germline, CDR1 is MNHEY, CDR2 SVGAGI. DNA of the CDR3: TGTGCCAGCAGTTACTCCGGGACCGCGAATCGGGGCTACACCTTC. Residues: CASSYSGTANRGYTF.

V and J are TRBV21-1 and TRBJ2-4; TRBD1, the table's D call, was not compared with the DNA. TRBV21-1 is given as a pseudogene. The CDR3 sequence is 15 residues long. The CDR3 sequence is CASSTLTEGKNIQYF. CDR3 sequence (DNA): TGTGCCAGCAGCACCTTGACAGAAGGCAAAAACATTCAGTACTTC.

The chain recombines TRBV28 with TRBJ1-6; tentative D call: TRBD1 (6 bases). This CDR3 comprises 14 residues. Trimming pared 8 bases from V and 8 bases from J, leaving 16 bases between. Germline CDR1 and CDR2: MDHEN and SYDVKM. The CDR3 protein is CASSTQGGDSPLHF. CDR3 DNA sequence: TGTGCCAGCTCAACACAGGGAGGCGATTCACCCCTCCACTTT.

A word on this clone: Other DNA sequences from this sample encode an identical CDR3 as well. This chain uses TRBV5-4 with TRBJ2-7; 9 positions agree with TRBD1. V trimming: 4 bases; J trimming: 3 bases; junction bases outside the gene matches: 2. The germline V gene has CDR1 SGHNT and CDR2 YYREEE (reference sequence). The CDR3 totals 13 residues. CDR3 sequence reads: CASSRGQGYEQYF. Here the CDR3 DNA reads TGTGCCAGCAGCCGGGGACAGGGCTACGAGCAGTACTTC.

A remark on this clone: Possible read error: a much larger clone is one base away. In the same sample, other DNA sequences code for this CDR3. This chain joins TRBV11-3 and TRBJ1-3, with D unclear. CDR1 is SGHNT and CDR2 is YENEEA in the germline V gene. The CDR3 is 13 amino acids. Trimming took off 5 bases at V and 0 bases at J, with 5 bases between the two ends. CDR3 sequence (DNA): TGTGCCAGCAGCCCGAGCTCTGGAAACACCATATATTTT. It yields the protein CASSPSSGNTIYF.

V usage is TRBV14 and J usage is TRBJ2-5; D is perhaps TRBD1 (5 bases). The length of the CDR3 is 16 residues. Germline loops: CDR1 SGHDN, CDR2 FVKESK. The V end was cut by 3 bases, the J end by 1 base, with 15 bases between. The CDR3 reads CASSHSQGSLQETQYF. For the CDR3, the DNA is TGTGCCAGCAGCCACAGTCAGGGCAGTCTCCAAGAGACCCAGTACTTC.

The CDR3 sequence: CASSPPNNIAKNIQYF. CDR3 sequence (DNA): TGTGCCAGCTCACCACCGAACAACATAGCCAAAAACATTCAGTACTTC. V and J are TRBV18 and TRBJ2-4; D is ambiguous. Looked up from germline, CDR1 is KGHSH and CDR2 is LQKENI. The ends were cut back, 0 bases at V and 0 bases at J, with 9 bases in the middle. This CDR3 is built from 16 residues.

J is TRBJ2-1 and V is TRBV9; perhaps TRBD2 as D (6 bases). This CDR3 spans 15 amino acids. Germline V gene lookup returns CDR1 SGDLS and CDR2 YYNGEE. The V end lost 0 bases, the J end lost 3 bases, and 10 bases lay between the germline ends. The CDR3 region is CASSVDGGVYNEQFF. The CDR3 DNA reads as TGTGCCAGCAGCGTAGATGGCGGGGTCTACAATGAGCAGTTCTTC.

The genes are TRBV5-4 and TRBJ2-1; 12 bases fit TRBD2. Trimming removed 3 bases from V and 7 bases from J; junction bases left unmatched: 5. The CDR3 runs to 15 residues. Germline V gene data show CDR1 as SGHNT and CDR2 as YYREEE (reference sequence). The CDR3, as DNA: TGTGCCAGCAGCTATCGACTAGCGGGAGTTAATGAGCAGTTCTTC. As protein: CASSYRLAGVNEQFF. The entire variable domain, with the rest obtained from reference TRBV5-4 and TRBJ2-1, is as follows: ETGVTQSPTHLIKTRGQQVTLRCSSQSGHNTVSWYQQALGQGPQFIFQYYREEENGRGNFPPRFSGLQFPNYSSELNVNALELDDSALYLCASSYRLAGVNEQFFGPGTRLTVL.

The chain uses TRBV6-1 and TRBJ2-5; 7 bases are a match to TRBD1. The CDR3 has 15 residues. Germline CDR1 is MNHNS and CDR2 is SASEGT. After removal of 2 bases from V and 5 bases from J, the junction contained 8 bases not matched to a gene. In DNA form, the CDR3 reads TGTGCCAGCAGTGAATACAGGGGAGTTTGGGAGACCCAGTACTTC. This translates into CASSEYRGVWETQYF.

This rearrangement joins TRBV6-6 to TRBJ2-3; D gene uncertain. There are 16 residues in the CDR3. The ends were cut back, 6 bases at V and 1 base at J, with 17 bases in the middle. Germline assignment: CDR1 MNHNY and CDR2 SVGAGI (reference sequence). CDR3 in amino acids: CASSRRDTLGTDTQYF. The CDR3 DNA follows: TGTGCCAGCAGCAGACGTGACACCTTGGGCACAGATACGCAGTATTTT.

The CDR3 spells CSGLRQLGYTGELFF. In DNA form, the CDR3 reads TGCAGCGGGTTGAGACAGCTAGGGTACACCGGGGAGCTGTTTTTT. The rearrangement joins TRBV29-1 to TRBJ2-2, with D perhaps TRBD1 (5 bases). The V end was cut by 7 bases, the J end by 3 bases, with 18 bases between. The CDR3 is 15 residues long. CDR1 and CDR2 (germline): SQVTM, ANQGSEA.

This chain connects TRBV6-6 to TRBJ2-7; D gene unclear. This CDR3 comprises 11 residues. The germline V and J ends were trimmed by 2 bases and 6 bases, with 5 bases remaining between them. CDR1 and CDR2 (germline): MNHNY, SVGAGI (reference sequence). The CDR3 loop is CASSYRGEQYF. CDR3 in DNA: TGTGCCAGCAGTTACAGAGGCGAGCAGTACTTC.

The rearrangement links TRBV10-3 to TRBJ1-4; D possibly corresponds to TRBD1 (6 bases). Trimming removed 9 bases from V and 7 bases from J, with 15 bases in between. There are 13 residues in the CDR3. In germline, CDR1 is ENHRY, CDR2 SYGVKD. Here the CDR3 DNA reads TGTGCCATGAACAGGGAATTCGGTGAAAAACTGTTTTTT. As protein: CAMNREFGEKLFF.

The CDR3 region is CASTGRLVANTGELFF. The CDR3 region has the DNA TGTGCCAGCACCGGAAGACTAGTAGCGAACACCGGGGAGCTGTTTTTT. The chain has TRBV7-9 and TRBJ2-2, with a weak D call TRBD2 (6 bases). There are 16 residues in the CDR3. Germline CDR1 SEHNR, CDR2 FQNEAQ (reference sequence). Trimming stripped 7 bases from V and 0 bases from J, with 15 bases between.

The chain employs TRBV27 and TRBJ2-4; a weak D match, TRBD1 (6 bases). V lost 5 bases, J lost 0 bases, and 11 bases lay in between. This CDR3 contains 15 residues. Germline V gives CDR1 MNHEY, CDR2 SMNVEV (reference sequence). The CDR3 protein is CASSGDTLAKNIQYF. The CDR3 DNA sequence: TGTGCCAGCAGTGGGGACACATTAGCCAAAAACATTCAGTACTTC.

The J gene is TRBJ2-3, the V gene TRBV18; 10 nucleotides agree with TRBD2. This CDR3 is built from 19 residues. Germline CDR1 KGHSH, CDR2 LQKENI. The junction had 12 bases not matched to a gene; V was cut back by 2 bases and J by 1 base. DNA for the CDR3: TGTGCCAGCTCACCAATAAGCGGGGGGGCCTCTTCGGGCACAGATACGCAGTATTTT. This gives the protein CASSPISGGASSGTDTQYF. Full variable domain (remainder filled in from reference TRBV18 and TRBJ2-3): NAGVMQNPRHLVRRRGQEARLRCSPMKGHSHVYWYRQLPEEGLKFMVYLQKENIIDESGMPKERFSAEFPKEGPSILRIQQVVRGDSAAYFCASSPISGGASSGTDTQYFGPGTRLTVL.

The chain joins TRBV7-2 to TRBJ1-1; 8 bases agree with TRBD1. The CDR3 spans 14 residues. The J segment lost 10 bases and the V segment lost 5 bases, leaving 12 bases of the junction unmatched. CDR1 is SGHTA, CDR2 FQGNSA, per germline. The CDR3 bases are TGTGCCAGCAGCCTCGGACAGGGTCCGCAGGGAGCTTTCTTT. Protein: CASSLGQGPQGAFF.

This chain uses TRBV7-8 with TRBJ2-5, with no clear D. This CDR3 is 13 amino acids long. CDR1 SGHVS and CDR2 FQNEAQ come from the germline V gene. Trimming shortened V by 1 base and J by 5 bases, and 8 bases separated the two germline ends. Here the CDR3 DNA reads TGTGCCAGCAGCTTAGGGGAAAAGGAGACCCAGTACTTC. Protein: CASSLGEKETQYF. The whole variable domain, remainder taken from reference TRBV7-8 and TRBJ2-5, is GAGVSQSPRYKVAKRGQDVALRCDPISGHVSLFWYQQALGQGPEFLTYFQNEAQLDKSGLPSDRFFAERPEGSVSTLKIQRTQQEDSAVYLCASSLGEKETQYFGPGTRLLVL.

This chain joins TRBV5-1 and TRBJ1-6, with 7 bases fitting TRBD1. CDR3 length equals 16 residues. CDR1 and CDR2 from the germline V gene are SGHRS and YFSETQ. V dropped 3 bases and J dropped 6; count of bases not matched to a gene: 9. The CDR3: CASSSARDSGNSPLHF. CDR3 nucleotide sequence: TGCGCCAGCAGCTCCGCCCGGGACAGCGGTAATTCACCCCTCCACTTT.

The chain links TRBV10-3 to TRBJ2-5, with D possibly being TRBD1 or TRBD2 (5 bases each). V lost 6 bases and J lost 0, with 8 bases in between. The CDR3 contains 13 residues. Germline V lookup: CDR1 ENHRY, CDR2 SYGVKD. The CDR3 reads CAIRSGHQETQYF. The CDR3 DNA reads TGTGCCATCAGGTCGGGACACCAAGAGACCCAGTACTTC.